What follows describes a single TCR beta chain. This record belongs to a study of blood T cell repertoires in COVID-19. The wider study: The study drew acute and convalescent COVID-19 samples from the United States, Italy and Spain. T cells, B-cell-depleted T cells, or PBMCs provided the cDNA or gDNA that served as material.

Per the original data handling: Using reference gene primer amplification, nucleated cell counts were estimated. Profiled with immunoSEQ multiplex PCR; TCRdb holds only in-frame clones, not every one. The V and J calls and the clone size are those of that table, but D and trimming were determined from the DNA. Of under 200,000 clones in the sample, around 80% were seen once. This CDR3 contains 14 residues. Germline V CDR1 and CDR2: MDHEN, SYDVKM. V lost 7 bases, J lost 3 bases, and 9 bases stayed unmatched. This TCR came from a woman aged 55-70 years with COVID-19, enrolled during active disease. This chain uses TRBV28 with TRBJ2-7, with TRBD1 matching over 7 bases. What was sequenced was peripheral blood. The CDR3, as DNA: TGTGCCAGCAACCGGGACAGCGGATTCTACGAGCAGTACTTC. Residues: CASNRDSGFYEQYF.